The present entry profiles one T cell receptor (beta chain) with its context. The sample is drawn from a study of shared clonotypes between healthy human individuals. Libraries were prepared by immunoSEQ multiplex PCR; TCRdb keeps only in-frame clonotypes and omits some of them. Of around 1 million clones detected, 76% appear once; the ten largest clones hold approximately 1.5%. The sequence was collected from a man between 18 and 29 years old in good health. The sample was memory CD4+ T cells sorted from blood. Subset denoted: CD45RA-negative fraction.

This CDR3 is CASSLDPTGSGANVLTF. DNA of the CDR3: TGTGCCAGCAGCTTGGACCCAACAGGGTCTGGGGCCAACGTCCTGACTTTC. This sequence joins TRBV5-4 and TRBJ2-6, with D maybe TRBD1 (6 bases). CDR3 length: 17 residues. Trimming shortened V by 0 bases and J by 1 base, and 11 bases separated the two germline ends. Germline-derived CDR1 and CDR2 are SGHNT and YYREEE (reference sequence).